This T cell receptor beta chain was retrieved from a study of CD8 T cells in Susac syndrome. About the research overall: There were about six sequenced Susac syndrome patients with active disease and under 10 in remission.

RNA in amounts of roughly 0.5 to 1 ug was reverse transcribed with random hexamers. MiXCR was run by TCRdb on the immunoSEQ multiplex PCR reads, yielding one entry per CDR3 protein. The table records more than 70,000 distinct CDR3 sequences, approximately 94% of them present only once. TCR beta from blood CD8+ and CD4+ T cells was sequenced. Study-wide findings and caveats: Within total CD8+ repertoires, roughly 17 Susac-specific public clones were found, and within CD8+ TEMRA repertoires, about 5.

Germline CDR1 and CDR2: MDHEN and SYDVKM. V shed 7 bases and J 6 bases; nucleotides not matched to a gene: 15. The CDR3 spans 16 residues. On this clonotype itself: Its cognate antigen is unknown.

The rearrangement links TRBV28 to TRBJ2-5; the match to TRBD2 covers 9 bases. The sequencing sample was made of CD8+ T cells from PBMCs. This TCR came from a human donor with Susac syndrome. CDR3 sequence (DNA): TGTGCCAGCACCCGAGGGGGCGGGGGGGCCGTAAAGACCCAGTACTTC. Residues: CASTRGGGGAVKTQYF.